Here is one TCR beta chain with its context. What it binds is unknown. Oncomine TCR Beta short-read sequencing was applied to DNA from cultured CD4+ T cells. MiXCR, applied by TCRdb to the PCR reads, yields one record per CDR3 protein. Counted here are about 5,500 distinct CDR3 sequences, about 47% occurring once; the ten biggest clones make up roughly 29%. This specimen comes from a study of vaccination and CD4 T cells after COVID-19. This sample's treatment: roughly ten-day PBMC culture with coronavirus spike peptide pools or control peptides (ViraFEST assay). The ViraFEST method relied on peptide pools to expand antigen-specific T cells, followed by TCR sequencing. This CDR3 has 14 amino acids. The germline gives CDR1 MNHNS, CDR2 SASEGT. The V gene end was trimmed by 4 bases and the J gene end by 6 bases; junction bases not matched to a gene: 8.

The rearrangement links TRBV6-1 to TRBJ1-2; 7 nucleotides match TRBD1. This sequence originates from a human donor who had recovered from COVID-19. The sequenced sample was CD4+ T cells from blood, cultured in vitro. In DNA, the CDR3 is TGTGCCAGCAGTGCCCAACCCACAGGGGATGGCTACACCTTC. Amino acids: CASSAQPTGDGYTF.